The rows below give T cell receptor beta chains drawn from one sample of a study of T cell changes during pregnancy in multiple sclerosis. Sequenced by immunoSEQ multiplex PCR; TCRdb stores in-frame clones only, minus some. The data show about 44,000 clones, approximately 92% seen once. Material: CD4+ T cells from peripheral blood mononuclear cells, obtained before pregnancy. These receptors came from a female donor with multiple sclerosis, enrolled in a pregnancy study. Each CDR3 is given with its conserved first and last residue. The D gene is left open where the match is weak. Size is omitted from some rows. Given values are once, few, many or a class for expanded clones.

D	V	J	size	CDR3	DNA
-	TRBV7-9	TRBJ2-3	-	CASRSSSTDTQYF	TGTGCCAGCCGTAGCTCGAGCACAGATACGCAGTATTTT
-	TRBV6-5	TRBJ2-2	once	CASSARQAPTGELLF	TGTGCCAGCAGTGCCCGACAGGCTCCCACCGGGGAGCTGCTTTTT
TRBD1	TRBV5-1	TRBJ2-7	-	CASSPRQGPYEQYF	TGCGCCAGCAGCCCTCGACAGGGCCCCTACGAGCAGTACTTC
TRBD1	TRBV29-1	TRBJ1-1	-	CSGTMTGTEAFF	TGCAGCGGGACAATGACAGGGACTGAAGCTTTCTTT
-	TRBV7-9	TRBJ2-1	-	CASSYGHSGVSYNEQFF	TGTGCCAGCAGCTATGGACATAGCGGAGTTTCTTACAATGAGCAGTTCTTC
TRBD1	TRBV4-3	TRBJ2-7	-	CASSQETGRHEQYF	TGCGCCAGCAGCCAGGAGACAGGGCGGCACGAGCAGTACTTC
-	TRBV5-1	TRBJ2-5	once	CASSLVAPPGETQYF	TGCGCCAGCAGCTTGGTGGCTCCCCCAGGGGAGACCCAGTACTTC
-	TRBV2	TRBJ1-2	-	CASSARQENYGYTF	TGTGCCAGCAGTGCCCGACAGGAGAACTATGGCTACACCTTC
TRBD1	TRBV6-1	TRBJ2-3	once	CASSEMGDSRDTQYF	TGTGCCAGCAGTGAAATGGGGGACAGTAGAGATACGCAGTATTTT
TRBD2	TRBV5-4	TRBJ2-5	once	CASRGKGTSGGAYWETQYF	TGTGCCAGCAGGGGAAAGGGGACTAGCGGGGGGGCCTATTGGGAGACCCAGTACTTC
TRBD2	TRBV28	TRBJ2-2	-	CASSPPWGLANTGELFF	TGTGCCAGCAGTCCTCCTTGGGGACTAGCCAACACCGGGGAGCTGTTTTTT
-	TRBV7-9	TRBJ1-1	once	CASSLSSETEAFF	TGTGCCAGCAGCTTGTCCTCCGAGACTGAAGCTTTCTTT
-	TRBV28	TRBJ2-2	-	CASSSPYSEPSNTGELFF	TGTGCCAGCAGCTCCCCGTACAGTGAACCCTCGAACACCGGGGAGCTGTTTTTT
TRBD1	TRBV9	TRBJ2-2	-	CASSSARGGRAGELFF	TGTGCCAGCAGCTCCGCTCGAGGGGGCAGGGCCGGGGAGCTGTTTTTT